This T cell receptor beta chain was recovered during a study of CD8+ T cells in alopecia areata. General study findings and limits: Elevated clonality characterized lesional scalp relative to normal scalp, particularly in alopecia totalis/universalis. Mouse data revealed clearer TCR sharing than patient data did, a gap possibly tied to HLA. Alphabeta T cells residing in normal skin are also sequenced in scalp samples.

Remarks on this clone: The antigen is not known.

The authors extracted RNA and reverse transcribed it into cDNA as the sequencing template. TCRdb's table, derived via immunoSEQ multiplex PCR, lists solely in-frame clones and lacks some. Of 110,000 to 150,000 clones in the sample, approximately 60% are singletons; the top ten hold 36%. The ends lost 0 bases at V and 4 bases at J; junction bases unmatched: 14. CDR1 is SGHDN, CDR2 FVKESK, per germline. The CDR3 consists of 19 residues. The source is a human donor in good health. The chain joins TRBV14 to TRBJ2-1, with TRBD2 matching 8 bases. Sequenced material: CD8+ T cells sorted from blood. The CDR3 loop is CASSQDLGLAGDLYNEQFF. CDR3 bases: TGTGCCAGCAGCCAAGATCTTGGACTAGCCGGGGACCTATACAATGAGCAGTTCTTC.